The 24 T cell receptor beta chains listed next were all sequenced from one sample in a study of T cell responses to AZD1222 COVID-19 vaccine. Produced via immunoSEQ multiplex PCR; TCRdb's table is partial and in-frame only. The sample lists roughly 170,000 clones, 85% to 90% seen once, with about 0.53% in the top ten. Specimen: peripheral blood, collected on day 0 of AZD1222 vaccination. Receptor source: an adult in good health.

Of note for this clone: This specimen includes other DNA sequences encoding the same CDR3. The chain employs TRBV12-5 and TRBJ2-7, with 13 bases identical to TRBD2. J lost 2 bases, V lost 1 base, and 2 bases had no gene match. This CDR3 is built from 16 residues. Germline V gene sequence: CDR1 LGHNT, CDR2 FRNRAP. The CDR3 DNA reads as TGTGCTAGTGGTTTGGCACTAGCGGGAGGGGCCTACGAGCAGTACTTC. This translates into CASGLALAGGAYEQYF.

The rearrangement joins TRBV7-2 to TRBJ2-2; TRBD2 matches 12 bases. CDR3 length equals 16 residues. Per the germline V gene, CDR1 is SGHTA and CDR2 is FQGNSA. V lost 4 bases, J lost 3 bases, and 3 bases stayed unmatched. The CDR3 protein is CASSSGLAGYTGELFF. Here the CDR3 DNA reads TGTGCCAGCAGCTCCGGACTAGCGGGGTACACCGGGGAGCTGTTTTTT.

The chain combines TRBV29-1 with TRBJ2-2, with 14 positions matching TRBD2. CDR3 length: 18 residues. Germline CDR1 SQVTM, CDR2 ANQGSEA. Losses at the gene ends were 4 bases for V and 1 base for J; bases not matched to a gene: 8. The CDR3 spells CSVALSGTSGGNTGELFF. The CDR3 nucleotides are TGCAGCGTTGCTTTATCCGGGACTAGCGGGGGGAACACCGGGGAGCTGTTTTTT.

The rearrangement joins TRBV30 to TRBJ1-6; D gene unclear. The germline V gene has CDR1 GTSNPN and CDR2 SVGIG (reference sequence). Trimming left V 3 bases short and J 5 bases short, with 8 bases between. The CDR3 runs 13 residues. The CDR3 region is CAWSPLNNSPLHF. DNA for the CDR3: TGTGCCTGGAGCCCCCTAAATAATTCACCCCTCCACTTT.

V gene TRBV7-3 combines with J gene TRBJ2-1; TRBD1 aligns across 10 bases. Germline-derived CDR1 and CDR2 are SGHTA and FQGTGA. CDR3 length: 17 residues. Trimming at V came to 4 bases and at J to 0 bases, leaving 6 bases not matched to a gene. The CDR3 loop reads CASSWTGGGSSYNEQFF. CDR3 nucleotide sequence: TGTGCCAGCAGCTGGACAGGGGGAGGGAGCTCCTACAATGAGCAGTTCTTC.

This sequence joins TRBV24-1 and TRBJ2-7, with TRBD1 as a possible D gene (6 bases). The CDR3 contains 13 residues. Per the germline V gene, CDR1 is KGHDR and CDR2 is SFDVKD. V lost 4 bases, J lost 4 bases, and 10 bases lay in between. This CDR3 reads CATSDPDSYEQYF. In DNA form, the CDR3 reads TGTGCCACCAGTGACCCGGACAGTTACGAGCAGTACTTC.

The chain uses TRBV5-4 and TRBJ2-5, with 9 bases identical to TRBD2. CDR1 SGHNT and CDR2 YYREEE come from the germline V gene (reference sequence). V trimming: 0 bases; J trimming: 1 base; junction bases outside the gene matches: 4. CDR3 length: 16 residues. The CDR3 here is CASSLGLAGSQETQYF. In nucleotides, the CDR3 is TGTGCCAGCAGCTTGGGCCTAGCGGGGAGCCAAGAGACCCAGTACTTC.

The chain links TRBV6-5 to TRBJ2-2; D possibly corresponds to TRBD1 (6 bases). This CDR3 has 15 residues. The V end lost 2 bases, the J end lost 6 bases, and 13 bases lay between the germline ends. Germline V gene data show CDR1 as MNHEY and CDR2 as SVGAGI. The CDR3 nucleotides read TGTGCCAGCAGTTACATCCAGGGGAGACCCGGGGAGCTGTTTTTT. Protein: CASSYIQGRPGELFF.

This chain joins TRBV7-8 and TRBJ1-2; 7 nucleotides align to TRBD1. The CDR3 covers 11 residues. The V gene end was trimmed by 5 bases and the J gene end by 8 bases; junction bases not matched to a gene: 2. CDR1 SGHVS and CDR2 FQNEAQ come from the germline V gene. CDR3 nucleotide sequence: TGTGCCAGCAGCCTGGGACAGGGCTACACCTTC. It translates to CASSLGQGYTF.

The chain is built from TRBV5-6 and TRBJ2-2; a weak D match, TRBD2 (5 bases). The length of the CDR3 is 18 residues. V lost 4 bases and J lost 6, with 25 bases in between. The germline V gene encodes CDR1 SGHDT and CDR2 YYEEEE. CDR3 in amino acids: CASSPLKRWETNAGELFF. In DNA, the CDR3 is TGTGCCAGCAGCCCACTCAAACGCTGGGAGACTAATGCCGGGGAGCTGTTTTTT.

The chain combines TRBV5-1 with TRBJ2-7; the D is unclear. CDR1 is SGHRS and CDR2 is YFSETQ in the germline V gene. V lost 3 bases to trimming and J lost 5 bases, with 12 bases between them. CDR3 length: 13 residues. The CDR3 sequence: CASSSRLDDEQYF. CDR3 coding DNA: TGCGCCAGCAGCTCCCGATTGGACGACGAGCAGTACTTC. The whole variable domain, filled in from reference TRBV5-1 and TRBJ2-7, reads KAGVTQTPRYLIKTRGQQVTLSCSPISGHRSVSWYQQTPGQGLQFLFEYFSETQRNKGNFPGRFSGRQFSNSRSEMNVSTLELGDSALYLCASSSRLDDEQYFGPGTRLTVT.

The chain carries TRBV5-5 and TRBJ1-3; no clear D. The CDR3 sequence is 15 residues long. The ends were cut back, 1 base at V and 0 bases at J, with 8 bases in the middle. Germline CDR1 is SGHKS and CDR2 is YYEKEE (reference sequence). The CDR3 DNA reads as TGTGCCAGCAGCTTGACGGCGGTCTCTGGAAACACCATATATTTT. It encodes CASSLTAVSGNTIYF.

The genes are TRBV9 and TRBJ1-2; TRBD1 aligns across 8 bases. The CDR3 covers 14 residues. CDR1 and CDR2 from the germline V gene are SGDLS and YYNGEE. Losses at the gene ends were 3 bases for V and 10 bases for J; bases not matched to a gene: 11. CDR3 in DNA: TGTGCCAGCAGCGCAAGTCCAGGGGGCACCGACTACACCTTC. Protein: CASSASPGGTDYTF.

The chain links TRBV7-2 to TRBJ1-3; D unresolved. Germline CDR1 reads SGHTA; CDR2 reads FQGNSA. V was pared by 1 base and J by 0 bases, with 4 bases between. This CDR3 spans 14 amino acids. The CDR3 region is CASSLGFSGNTIYF. DNA for the CDR3: TGTGCCAGCAGCTTAGGTTTCTCTGGAAACACCATATATTTT.

The chain carries TRBV19 and TRBJ1-2; possibly TRBD1 for D (6 bases). Looked up from germline, CDR1 is LNHDA and CDR2 is SQIVND (reference sequence). Trimming cost V 7 bases and J 3 bases, with 12 bases left between them. The CDR3 contains 13 residues. CDR3 in amino acids: CASIGGGYYGYTF. The CDR3, as DNA: TGTGCCAGTATCGGGGGGGGCTACTATGGCTACACCTTC.

The chain has TRBV29-1 and TRBJ1-1; D not resolved. Between the trimmed V and J ends, which lost 1 base and 0 bases, there was a span of 6 bases. The germline V gene has CDR1 SQVTM and CDR2 ANQGSEA. CDR3 length: 13 residues. CDR3 amino acids: CSVEGLVNTEAFF. The CDR3 DNA follows: TGCAGCGTTGAAGGCCTGGTGAACACTGAAGCTTTCTTT.

V is TRBV18 and J is TRBJ1-1; 7 bases map to TRBD1. The CDR3 consists of 16 residues. Trimming took 3 bases from V and 7 from J; bases not matched to a gene: 14. CDR1 is KGHSH and CDR2 is LQKENI in the germline V gene. For the CDR3, the DNA is TGTGCCAGCTCACCCCCCGGAGGCAGGGGGTTTGGTGAAGCTTTCTTT. This gives the protein CASSPPGGRGFGEAFF.

This chain joins TRBV13 and TRBJ2-3; TRBD2 matches 12 bases. The CDR3 covers 17 residues. Trimming removed 5 bases from V and 3 bases from J; junction bases left unmatched: 9. From germline, CDR1 is PRHDT and CDR2 FYEKMQ (reference sequence). CDR3 sequence: CASSLRLAGAGTDTQYF. The CDR3 DNA sequence: TGTGCCAGCAGCCTTCGACTAGCGGGAGCTGGTACAGATACGCAGTATTTT.

V is TRBV6-8 and J is TRBJ2-3; 11 bases map to TRBD2. The length of the CDR3 is 18 residues. The J segment lost 4 bases and the V segment lost 2 bases, leaving 11 bases of the junction unmatched. Germline V lookup: CDR1 MNHGY, CDR2 SAAAGT. This chain's CDR3 is CASSYGGLAAQRSDTQYF. The CDR3 DNA is TGTGCCAGCAGTTACGGGGGACTAGCGGCCCAAAGGTCAGATACGCAGTATTTT.

The chain recombines TRBV12-5 with TRBJ2-1; D is uncertain. The V end lost 1 base, the J end lost 6 bases, and 10 bases lay between the germline ends. Germline loops: CDR1 LGHNT, CDR2 FRNRAP. The CDR3 is 14 amino acids. Here the CDR3 reads CASGLARAGNEQFF. The CDR3 coding sequence is TGTGCTAGTGGTTTGGCCCGGGCTGGCAATGAGCAGTTCTTC. The full variable domain, rest sourced from reference TRBV12-5 and TRBJ2-1, is DARVTQTPRHKVTEMGQEVTMRCQPILGHNTVFWYRQTMMQGLELLAYFRNRAPLDDSGMPKDRFSAEMPDATLATLKIQPSEPRDSAVYFCASGLARAGNEQFFGPGTRLTVL.

This chain links TRBV7-9 with TRBJ1-3; 7 bases fit TRBD1. CDR1 and CDR2 (germline): SEHNR, FQNEAQ (reference sequence). The CDR3 consists of 14 residues. Trimming cost V 5 bases and J 7 bases; bases outside gene matches: 8. The CDR3 nucleotides read TGTGCCAGCAGCCGCGACAGGGTGGCTAACACCATATATTTT. Translation: CASSRDRVANTIYF.

The J gene is TRBJ1-5, the V gene TRBV12-5; perhaps TRBD1 as D (6 bases). This CDR3 is built from 13 residues. The germline CDR1 and CDR2 sequences are LGHNT and FRNRAP. Trimming cost V 6 bases and J 11 bases, with 17 bases left between them. CDR3 amino acids: CASGVDRNLAQHF. CDR3 sequence (DNA): TGTGCTAGTGGCGTAGACAGGAACTTGGCCCAGCATTTT.

The rearrangement links TRBV9 to TRBJ1-3; D uncertain. In germline, CDR1 is SGDLS, CDR2 YYNGEE. V gave up 6 bases and J gave up 0 bases, with 7 bases separating them. The CDR3 runs 13 residues. The CDR3 DNA reads TGTGCCAGCAAACCAAGCTCTGGAAACACCATATATTTT. It codes for CASKPSSGNTIYF. Complete variable domain (other parts from reference TRBV9 and TRBJ1-3): DSGVTQTPKHLITATGQRVTLRCSPRSGDLSVYWYQQSLDQGLQFLIQYYNGEERAKGNILERFSAQQFPDLHSELNLSSLELGDSALYFCASKPSSGNTIYFGEGSWLTVV.

The count of this clone is one. The chain joins TRBV5-1 to TRBJ1-1; 8 positions agree with TRBD1. V lost 0 bases and J lost 10; bases outside the gene matches: 11. The CDR3 loop spans 15 amino acids. Germline CDR1 SGHRS, CDR2 YFSETQ. CDR3 in DNA: TGCGCCAGCAGCTTGGGACAGGGGCTCACTAATGGAGCTTTCTTT. The encoded protein is CASSLGQGLTNGAFF.